The TCR beta chain under discussion was sequenced for a study of T cells in Graves' hyperthyroidism and ophthalmopathy. Amplified TCR beta CDR3 regions derived from RNA transcripts. HTBI primers were employed in a first-round RT-PCR of the TCR CDR3. TCRdb analysed the multiplex PCR reads with MiXCR anew, one entry per CDR3 protein. In the table there are about 640,000 distinct CDR3 sequences, around 21% of which are singletons. The V and J ends lost 5 bases and 7 bases respectively, with 7 bases between them. Germline V gives CDR1 SGDLS, CDR2 YYNGEE. This CDR3 comprises 11 residues. Uncontrolled infection, other autoimmune disease, pregnancy or lactation excluded patients.

V and J are TRBV9 and TRBJ2-1; D remains unclear. This TCR came from a man aged 25 to 40 with Graves' ophthalmopathy. The specimen sequenced was blood. The CDR3 reads CASSGMNEQFF. The CDR3 coding sequence is TGTGCCAGCAGTGGGATGAATGAGCAGTTCTTC.